The next 3 T cell receptor beta chains were all read from a single sample in a study of T cells after yellow fever vaccination. TCRdb re-derived calls from the 5' RACE reads in MiXCR, one entry per CDR3 protein. This table has 300,000 to 400,000 distinct CDR3 sequences, approximately 12% appearing once. The starting material was CD4+ T cells sorted from PBMCs, obtained 15 days after the yellow fever booster vaccination. These receptors were obtained from a man aged 18-30 years who received the YFV17D yellow fever vaccine.

This clonotype has at least ten counts. This chain uses TRBV24-1 with TRBJ2-3; D gene ambiguous. The V end was cut by 3 bases, the J end by 4 bases, with 10 bases between. Per germline, CDR1 KGHDR and CDR2 SFDVKD. This CDR3 is built from 14 residues. The CDR3, as DNA: TGTGCCACCAGTGATGAGTTTCCGGCAGATACGCAGTATTTT. Protein: CATSDEFPADTQYF.

This clonotype was recorded a few times. This rearrangement joins TRBV2 to TRBJ2-1; unclear D gene. The CDR3 is made up of 14 amino acids. The V gene lost 5 bases and the J gene lost 0 bases, with 8 bases spanning the gap. Germline CDR1 SNHLY, CDR2 FYNNEI. CDR3 nucleotides: TGTGCCAGCAGTCGGGTTAGCTCCTACAATGAGCAGTTCTTC. Translating gives CASSRVSSYNEQFF.

The rearrangement uses TRBV7-9 and TRBJ1-4, with D unresolved. The CDR3 has 16 residues. Germline V gives CDR1 SEHNR, CDR2 FQNEAQ (reference sequence). Trimming took off 3 bases at V and 5 bases at J, with 16 bases between the two ends. The CDR3 sequence is CASSLLLDPENEKLFF. The CDR3 region has the DNA TGTGCCAGCAGCTTGCTTTTGGACCCGGAGAATGAAAAACTGTTTTTT.